Each of the 24 T cell receptor beta chains below was sequenced from the same sample in a study of T-cell reconstitution after alpha-beta-depleted transplantation in children. Preparation of the TCRbeta library used unique molecular identifiers. TCRdb reprocessed the PCR reads with MiXCR, giving one entry per CDR3 protein. Of under 400,000 distinct CDR3 sequences in the sample, around 20% were seen once. The specimen comprised PBMCs, mostly from graft donor cells, sampled 180 days after TCRalphabeta/CD19-depleted stem cell transplant. These receptors were taken from a male patient younger than 18 who had a stem cell transplant for acute lymphoblastic leukemia, so the T cells may come from the graft donor.

The sample holds a few counts of this clonotype. This chain connects TRBV9 to TRBJ2-2; 7 bases line up with TRBD2. CDR1 is SGDLS, CDR2 YYNGEE, per germline. V lost 0 bases, J lost 1 base, and 12 bases stayed unmatched. This CDR3 is 19 amino acids long. The CDR3 DNA reads as TGTGCCAGCAGCGTAGGACTAGCTGCACTAACTTTGAACACCGGGGAGCTGTTTTTT. This gives the protein CASSVGLAALTLNTGELFF. The full variable domain, rest sourced from reference TRBV9 and TRBJ2-2, is DSGVTQTPKHLITATGQRVTLRCSPRSGDLSVYWYQQSLDQGLQFLIQYYNGEERAKGNILERFSAQQFPDLHSELNLSSLELGDSALYFCASSVGLAALTLNTGELFFGEGSRLTVL.

The sample holds a few counts of this clonotype. V usage is TRBV5-1 and J usage is TRBJ2-2, with TRBD1 matching 7 bases. Germline V CDR1 and CDR2: SGHRS, YFSETQ. The CDR3 runs 17 residues. Trimming cost V 2 bases and J 4 bases; bases outside gene matches: 11. The DNA for the CDR3 is TGCGCCAGCAGCTTCCGTCTTACAGGGGCGAGCACCGGGGAGCTGTTTTTT. As protein: CASSFRLTGASTGELFF. The entire variable domain, with the rest obtained from reference TRBV5-1 and TRBJ2-2, is as follows: KAGVTQTPRYLIKTRGQQVTLSCSPISGHRSVSWYQQTPGQGLQFLFEYFSETQRNKGNFPGRFSGRQFSNSRSEMNVSTLELGDSALYLCASSFRLTGASTGELFFGEGSRLTVL.

The rearrangement uses TRBV27 and TRBJ2-7, with 9 positions matching TRBD2. The CDR3 is 15 amino acids. Germline assignment: CDR1 MNHEY and CDR2 SMNVEV (reference sequence). Trimming removed 5 bases from V and 7 bases from J; junction bases left unmatched: 12. For the CDR3, the DNA is TGTGCCAGCAGTACCACCGCTAGCGGGGCCAGGGAGCAGTACTTC. It specifies CASSTTASGAREQYF.

This clonotype was seen more than once but under ten times. The rearrangement joins TRBV7-9 to TRBJ1-3; D remains unclear. Germline CDR1 reads SEHNR; CDR2 reads FQNEAQ (reference sequence). The CDR3 spans 17 residues. V shed 1 base and J shed 2 bases, with 15 bases lying between them. Here the CDR3 reads CASSLVQVSKPGNTIYF. CDR3 DNA sequence: TGTGCCAGCAGCTTAGTGCAAGTCTCGAAACCTGGAAACACCATATATTTT.

The table lists this clonotype with a few counts. The chain recombines TRBV5-1 with TRBJ2-7, with 9 bases that match TRBD1. Germline-derived CDR1 and CDR2 are SGHRS and YFSETQ. CDR3 length: 15 amino acids. V dropped 0 bases and J dropped 6; count of bases not matched to a gene: 7. The CDR3 DNA follows: TGCGCCAGCAGCTTGGTCGCGGGACAGGGCCGCGAGCAGTACTTC. It is translated as CASSLVAGQGREQYF.

This clonotype was detected only a few times. The chain couples TRBV4-2 to TRBJ1-4, with TRBD1 matching over 8 bases. CDR1 LGHNA and CDR2 YNFKEQ come from the germline V gene. The CDR3 length is 14 residues. V lost 4 bases and J lost 5; bases outside the gene matches: 3. CDR3 sequence: CASSPRTGNEKLFF. The CDR3 DNA follows: TGTGCCAGCAGCCCCCGGACAGGGAATGAAAAACTGTTTTTT.

This clonotype was recorded a few times. The V gene is TRBV25-1, the J gene TRBJ1-1; D is perhaps TRBD1 (5 bases). Germline lookup yields CDR1 MGHDK and CDR2 SYGVNS. The CDR3 sequence is 14 residues long. Trimming cost V 1 base and J 11 bases, with 17 bases left between them. In DNA, the CDR3 is TGTGCCAGCAGTGAATGGGGGACGAATAAGGGGGCTTTCTTT. Its protein product is CASSEWGTNKGAFF. Looking up the rest from reference TRBV25-1 and TRBJ1-1 gives the full variable domain: EADIYQTPRYLVIGTGKKITLECSQTMGHDKMYWYQQDPGMELHLIHYSYGVNSTEKGDLSSESTVSRIRTEHFPLTLESARPSHTSQYLCASSEWGTNKGAFFGQGTRLTVV.

This clonotype has a handful of counts. The chain links TRBV5-1 to TRBJ2-7, with 10 positions matching TRBD1. CDR3 length equals 14 residues. Germline CDR1 SGHRS, CDR2 YFSETQ. V shed 4 bases and J 7 bases; nucleotides not matched to a gene: 8. DNA of the CDR3: TGCGCCAGCAGCCCCGGGACAGGGGTGGGAGAGCAGTACTTC. It encodes CASSPGTGVGEQYF.

The rearrangement links TRBV19 to TRBJ2-1; 8 bases are shared with TRBD2. With V trimmed by 10 bases and J by 2 bases, 7 bases remained unmatched. The CDR3 is made up of 14 amino acids. From germline, CDR1 is LNHDA and CDR2 SQIVND (reference sequence). The CDR3 sequence: CATFSGKTYNEQFF. Here the CDR3 DNA reads TGTGCCACTTTTAGCGGGAAAACCTACAATGAGCAGTTCTTC. The complete variable domain, with remaining parts taken from reference TRBV19 and TRBJ2-1, reads DGGITQSPKYLFRKEGQNVTLSCEQNLNHDAMYWYRQDPGQGLRLIYYSQIVNDFQKGDIAEGYSVSREKKESFPLTVTSAQKNPTAFYLCATFSGKTYNEQFFGPGTRLTVL.

V is TRBV7-8 and J is TRBJ2-3; 10 nucleotides line up with TRBD2. Trimming at V came to 3 bases and at J to 7 bases, leaving 19 bases not matched to a gene. This CDR3 is 19 amino acids long. CDR1 is SGHVS and CDR2 is FQNEAQ in the germline V gene. This CDR3 is CASSFLLLAGVQLLHTQYF. CDR3 nucleotide sequence: TGTGCCAGCAGCTTTCTCCTGCTAGCGGGAGTCCAGTTGCTGCATACGCAGTATTTT.

This clonotype has a count of ten or more. The chain is built from TRBV5-5 and TRBJ1-1; D not resolved. V lost 0 bases, J lost 1 base, and 7 bases lay in between. The CDR3 contains 14 residues. The germline CDR1 and CDR2 sequences are SGHKS and YYEKEE (reference sequence). CDR3 in DNA: TGTGCCAGCAGCTTGGGTCCTACGAACACTGAAGCTTTCTTT. It translates to CASSLGPTNTEAFF.

This clonotype was observed a few times. The rearrangement links TRBV10-3 to TRBJ2-7; maybe TRBD1 (6 bases). Germline V lookup: CDR1 ENHRY, CDR2 SYGVKD. This CDR3 contains 13 residues. V lost 5 bases and J lost 6, with 14 bases in between. CDR3 amino acids: CAISPYRDGEQYF. CDR3 nucleotide sequence: TGTGCCATCAGTCCTTACAGGGATGGCGAGCAGTACTTC.

The CDR3 spells CASSPTSGRHNEQFF. The CDR3 nucleotides read TGCGCCAGCAGCCCGACTAGCGGGAGACACAATGAGCAGTTCTTC. This chain links TRBV5-1 with TRBJ2-1; TRBD2 matches at 12 bases. Germline V CDR1 and CDR2: SGHRS, YFSETQ. The V gene end was trimmed by 4 bases and the J gene end by 5 bases; junction bases not matched to a gene: 4. CDR3 length: 15 residues.

CDR3 residues: CASSYRAYYEQYF. The CDR3 DNA follows: TGTGCCAGCAGTTACAGGGCATACTACGAGCAGTACTTC. The chain has TRBV27 and TRBJ2-7, with a weak D call TRBD1 (6 bases). The CDR3 has 13 amino acids. Germline V lookup: CDR1 MNHEY, CDR2 SMNVEV (reference sequence). Trimming stripped 4 bases from V and 3 bases from J, with 10 bases between.

The chain has TRBV30 and TRBJ2-4, with 11 positions matching TRBD2. Looked up from germline, CDR1 is GTSNPN and CDR2 is SVGIG (reference sequence). The CDR3 is 14 residues long. V gave up 1 base and J gave up 5 bases; unmatched junction bases: 1. The CDR3: CAWSGGLAENIQYF. CDR3 coding DNA: TGTGCCTGGAGTGGGGGACTAGCGGAAAACATTCAGTACTTC.

This clonotype has just a few counts. The rearrangement links TRBV14 to TRBJ2-3, with D tentatively TRBD2 (6 bases). This CDR3 comprises 15 residues. Germline CDR1 reads SGHDN; CDR2 reads FVKESK. V was cut by 4 bases and J by 2 bases, with 13 bases left in between. The CDR3 is CASSPTRTNTDTQYF. The CDR3 DNA follows: TGTGCCAGCAGCCCGACTAGGACAAACACAGATACGCAGTATTTT.

In its sample, this clonotype was seen a few times. This sequence joins TRBV12-3 or TRBV12-4 and TRBJ2-7; possibly TRBD1 for D (6 bases). The CDR3 is made up of 14 amino acids. The V gene lost 3 bases and the J gene lost 2 bases, with 11 bases spanning the gap. The CDR3 nucleotides are TGTGCCAGCAGTTTTCTCAACAGGGCCTACGAGCAGTACTTC. Amino acids: CASSFLNRAYEQYF.

J is TRBJ2-3 and V is TRBV9, with D perhaps assigned TRBD1 or TRBD2 (5 bases each). CDR3 length: 14 amino acids. From germline, CDR1 is SGDLS and CDR2 YYNGEE. V lost 2 bases and J 3 bases, leaving 10 bases between the germline ends. In DNA, the CDR3 is TGTGCCAGCAGCGTCACGGGACGGACAGATACGCAGTATTTT. Amino acid sequence: CASSVTGRTDTQYF.

This clonotype came up a few times. The chain combines TRBV29-1 with TRBJ1-2; a weak D match, TRBD1 (5 bases). This CDR3 has 11 residues. Looked up from germline, CDR1 is SQVTM and CDR2 is ANQGSEA. V was cut by 7 bases and J by 4 bases, with 10 bases left in between. The CDR3 DNA follows: TGCAGCGATGACAGTCGCTATGGCTACACCTTC. It specifies CSDDSRYGYTF.

This chain connects TRBV5-1 to TRBJ2-4, with D perhaps assigned TRBD1 or TRBD2 (5 bases each). Germline V lookup: CDR1 SGHRS, CDR2 YFSETQ. This CDR3 spans 13 amino acids. Trimming cost V 4 bases and J 2 bases, with 7 bases left between them. Here the CDR3 reads CASSGGTKNIQYF. DNA for the CDR3: TGCGCCAGCAGCGGGGGAACCAAAAACATTCAGTACTTC.

This clonotype turned up a few times. V is TRBV6-2 or TRBV6-3 and J is TRBJ2-1, with 13 positions matching TRBD2. After removal of 5 bases from V and 6 bases from J, the junction contained 22 bases not matched to a gene. The CDR3 runs 21 residues. Germline values: CDR1 MNHEY, CDR2 SVGEGT. The CDR3 coding sequence is TGTGCCAGCAGTCTCGATGGGCAGGGGCGCCGGACTAGCGGGAGAGGCAATGAGCAGTTCTTC. As protein: CASSLDGQGRRTSGRGNEQFF.

In its sample, this clonotype was seen a few times. The CDR3 bases are TGTGCCAGCAGCTTCTTGAGGGGGGGCACCGGGGAGCTGTTTTTT. Translation: CASSFLRGGTGELFF. This rearrangement joins TRBV7-2 to TRBJ2-2, with a tentative D call TRBD2 (7 bases). CDR1 SGHTA and CDR2 FQGNSA come from the germline V gene. The V end lost 3 bases, the J end lost 4 bases, and 12 bases lay between the germline ends. CDR3 length: 15 residues.

This sequence joins TRBV6-5 and TRBJ2-3; D remains ambiguous. Germline V gene sequence: CDR1 MNHEY, CDR2 SVGAGI. The germline V and J ends were trimmed by 2 bases and 6 bases, with 15 bases remaining between them. This CDR3 has 15 amino acids. CDR3 loop: CASSYAWGSEDTQYF. CDR3 nucleotides: TGTGCCAGCAGTTACGCCTGGGGTTCGGAGGATACGCAGTATTTT.

The chain combines TRBV4-1 with TRBJ2-5; D is unclear. Germline V gene sequence: CDR1 MGHRA, CDR2 YSYEKL. The CDR3 length is 14 residues. Trimming left V 1 base short and J 3 bases short, with 9 bases between. The CDR3 protein is CASSQVLGKETQYF. DNA of the CDR3: TGCGCCAGCAGCCAAGTATTGGGGAAAGAGACCCAGTACTTC.